This T cell receptor beta chain was captured by sequencing in a study of PD-1 blockade in classical Hodgkin lymphoma. Regarding the study as a whole: Before treatment, TCR diversity in newly diagnosed patients was reportedly lower than in healthy donors.

Brentuximab vedotin exposure varied, and every patient relapsed after autologous stem cell transplantation. Profiling relied on immunoSEQ multiplex PCR, and the TCRdb table lists in-frame clones only, not all of them. Of roughly 31,000 clones in the sample, around 70% were seen once. On this clone itself: Its cognate antigen is unknown.

Germline assignment: CDR1 SGHDT and CDR2 YYEEEE. The V end was cut by 2 bases, the J end by 4 bases, with 13 bases between. There are 15 residues in the CDR3. The specimen comprised peripheral blood mononuclear cells (PBMCs), sampled before the second cycle of nivolumab. The clonotype originates from a human donor with classical Hodgkin lymphoma. This chain uses TRBV5-6 with TRBJ1-3; D remains unclear. Here the CDR3 DNA reads TGTGCCAGCAGCTTACTCTCAGTTGCCGGAAACACCATATATTTT. Translation: CASSLLSVAGNTIYF.